The clone carrying this T cell receptor beta chain was observed many times. The record originates from a study of T cells of healthy individuals. From the 5' RACE reads, TCRdb called clonotypes with MiXCR, one entry per CDR3 protein. The table lists about 82,000 distinct CDR3 sequences, around 5.1% of them singletons, with roughly 7.5% in the top ten. V was cut by 0 bases and J by 5 bases, with 11 bases left in between. The CDR3 is 14 residues long. Germline CDR1 SGDLS, CDR2 YYNGEE. V usage is TRBV9 and J usage is TRBJ1-1; a weak D match, TRBD1 (5 bases). This TCR was recovered from a female donor in good health. CDR3 region: CASSVGGRVTEAFF. Here the CDR3 DNA reads TGTGCCAGCAGCGTAGGTGGCAGGGTAACTGAAGCTTTCTTT.